The clone carrying this T cell receptor beta chain showed up just a few times. Germline V gene data show CDR1 as GTSNPN and CDR2 as SVGIG (reference sequence). The CDR3 totals 13 residues. V lost 3 bases, J lost 6 bases, and 14 bases lay in between. Sequencing used immunoSEQ multiplex PCR; TCRdb keeps in-frame clones, though not all of them. The sample contains some 410,000 clones, 80% to 95% of which appear only once. This sample was included in a study of control samples from healthy donors and cancer patients. The source is a man aged 35-49 years with head and neck cancer. This chain connects TRBV30 to TRBJ1-1; no reliable D call. The specimen sequenced was PBMCs. In DNA form, the CDR3 reads TGTGCCTGGAGGGGAATGCTCGTCGCTGAAGCTTTCTTT. The encoded protein is CAWRGMLVAEAFF.